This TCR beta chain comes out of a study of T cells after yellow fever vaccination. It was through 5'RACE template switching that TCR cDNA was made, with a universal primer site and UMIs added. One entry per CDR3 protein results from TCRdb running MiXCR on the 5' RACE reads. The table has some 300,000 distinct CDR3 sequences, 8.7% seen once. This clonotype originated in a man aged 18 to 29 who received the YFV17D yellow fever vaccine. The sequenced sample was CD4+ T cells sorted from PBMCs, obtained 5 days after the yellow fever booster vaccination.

This CDR3 is CASSYSYTGNQPQHF. The CDR3 bases are TGTGCCAGCAGTTACAGCTACACAGGGAATCAGCCCCAGCATTTT. This sequence joins TRBV6-2 or TRBV6-3 and TRBJ1-5; possibly TRBD1 for D (6 bases). Trimming left V 2 bases short and J 4 bases short, with 12 bases between. The germline V gene has CDR1 MNHEY and CDR2 SVGEGT. The CDR3 is 15 amino acids.